A single sample gave rise to the 15 T cell receptor beta chains below, sequenced in a study of PD-1 blockade in classical Hodgkin lymphoma. Only in-frame clones appear in the TCRdb table, and some are missing; sequencing was by immunoSEQ multiplex PCR. The sample shows 70,000 or so clones, roughly 93% of them seen only once. The sample's time point: newly diagnosed, previously untreated cHL patient sample. The source material was peripheral blood mononuclear cells (PBMCs). These receptors were taken from a human donor with classical Hodgkin lymphoma.

V usage is TRBV7-9 and J usage is TRBJ2-2; D possibly corresponds to TRBD1 (5 bases). V was clipped by 4 bases and J by 6 bases, with 9 bases between them. CDR3 size: 13 residues. The V gene's germline CDR1 is SEHNR and CDR2 FQNEAQ (reference sequence). The CDR3 is CASSSRVAGELFF. The CDR3 nucleotides read TGTGCCAGCAGCTCCAGGGTTGCCGGGGAGCTGTTTTTT.

The CDR3 loop is CASSLAPGRANEKLFF. CDR3 sequence (DNA): TGTGCCAGCAGCTTAGCCCCGGGACGGGCTAATGAAAAACTGTTTTTT. The chain carries TRBV5-4 and TRBJ1-4; D might be TRBD1 (5 bases). The CDR3 has 16 amino acids. Germline V gives CDR1 SGHNT, CDR2 YYREEE (reference sequence). V was shortened by 2 bases and J by 3 bases, with 14 bases between the two germline ends.

The chain is built from TRBV11-2 and TRBJ1-1; unclear D gene. V was cut by 5 bases and J by 9 bases, with 19 bases left in between. CDR1 and CDR2 (germline): SGHAT, FQNNGV. This CDR3 contains 14 residues. The CDR3 is CASSPDYRGRKAFF. CDR3 sequence (DNA): TGTGCCAGCAGCCCCGATTACAGAGGGCGTAAAGCTTTCTTT.

This clone was seen just once. The chain employs TRBV4-3 and TRBJ2-7; maybe TRBD1 (7 bases). V dropped 4 bases and J dropped 4 bases, with 17 bases sitting between them. CDR1 and CDR2 from the germline V gene are LGHNA and YSLEER. CDR3 size: 15 residues. In DNA, the CDR3 is TGCGCCAGCAGCCCGGGGGCAGGGGGAATATACGAGCAGTACTTC. Translating it yields CASSPGAGGIYEQYF.

The chain joins TRBV28 to TRBJ2-7; TRBD2 matches at 10 bases. The CDR3 contains 15 residues. CDR1 is MDHEN and CDR2 is SYDVKM in the germline V gene. With 7 bases clipped from V and 5 bases from J, the junction kept 11 bases outside the gene matches. As DNA, the CDR3 is TGTGCCAGCAAATCCGCGAGGCTAGCGGGAGACGAGCAGTACTTC. Protein product: CASKSARLAGDEQYF.

The chain carries TRBV9 and TRBJ2-1; 13 bases fit TRBD2. J was trimmed by 9 bases and V by 4 bases; bases with no gene match: 16. The germline V gene has CDR1 SGDLS and CDR2 YYNGEE. The CDR3 runs to 18 residues. CDR3 sequence (DNA): TGTGCCAGCAGCTCGCGGACTAGCGGGAGTGGTGCGTTTGGTGAGCAGTTCTTC. It is translated as CASSSRTSGSGAFGEQFF.

This sequence joins TRBV29-1 and TRBJ2-5, with 7 bases identical to TRBD2. Germline values: CDR1 SQVTM, CDR2 ANQGSEA. This CDR3 is 13 amino acids long. Germline trimming cut 5 bases from V and 5 bases from J; bases unmatched to any gene: 8. CDR3 DNA sequence: TGCAGCGTTCGGGCGGGAGCGGGGGAGACCCAGTACTTC. Amino acids: CSVRAGAGETQYF.

The chain uses TRBV19 and TRBJ1-1; no clear D. CDR3 size: 16 residues. With 8 bases removed from V and 5 bases from J, the gap between germline ends came to 24 bases. The germline gives CDR1 LNHDA, CDR2 SQIVND (reference sequence). As DNA, the CDR3 is TGTGCCAGTTCCATCCACGGCGGGATAGAGGCGACTGAAGCTTTCTTT. Protein sequence: CASSIHGGIEATEAFF.

The rearrangement links TRBV6-1 to TRBJ1-1, with D possibly TRBD1 on 6 matching bases. Trimming left V 8 bases short and J 5 bases short, with 15 bases between. CDR1 is MNHNS and CDR2 is SASEGT in the germline V gene. CDR3 length: 13 residues. This chain's CDR3 is CASSNRVWTEAFF. The CDR3 DNA is TGTGCCAGCTCCAACAGGGTATGGACTGAAGCTTTCTTT.

This rearrangement joins TRBV7-9 to TRBJ1-6; 7 nucleotides agree with TRBD1. CDR3 length: 15 residues. The junction had 5 bases not matched to a gene; V was cut back by 3 bases and J by 6 bases. Germline V gene sequence: CDR1 SEHNR, CDR2 FQNEAQ (reference sequence). CDR3 in DNA: TGTGCCAGCAGCTTGAGGGGGCAGGGTAATTCACCCCTCCACTTT. It specifies CASSLRGQGNSPLHF.

The genes are TRBV5-6 and TRBJ1-1, with D possibly being TRBD1 (5 bases). This CDR3 has 14 amino acids. Deletions cut 2 bases from V and 6 bases from J, with 14 bases between. Germline CDR1 SGHDT, CDR2 YYEEEE. The CDR3 sequence: CASSLVGEKSEAFF. CDR3 DNA sequence: TGTGCCAGCAGCTTAGTAGGGGAAAAATCTGAAGCTTTCTTT.

The V and J genes are TRBV7-2 and TRBJ1-1, with D unresolved. Trimming pared 1 base from V and 10 bases from J, leaving 10 bases between. The CDR3 runs to 12 residues. Germline loops: CDR1 SGHTA, CDR2 FQGNSA. CDR3 sequence reads: CASSLGGKLAFF. CDR3 coding DNA: TGTGCCAGCAGCTTAGGAGGGAAGCTAGCTTTCTTT.

In its sample, this clone was seen once. The chain carries TRBV11-2 and TRBJ1-1; no clear D gene. Per the germline V gene, CDR1 is SGHAT and CDR2 is FQNNGV. This CDR3 region has 13 residues. Trimming took off 3 bases at V and 5 bases at J, with 10 bases between the two ends. CDR3 loop: CASSFSSGTEAFF. The CDR3 DNA reads TGTGCCAGCAGCTTCAGTAGCGGGACTGAAGCTTTCTTT. Complete variable domain (other parts from reference TRBV11-2 and TRBJ1-1): EAGVAQSPRYKIIEKRQSVAFWCNPISGHATLYWYQQILGQGPKLLIQFQNNGVVDDSQLPKDRFSAERLKGVDSTLKIQPAKLEDSAVYLCASSFSSGTEAFFGQGTRLTVV.

As concerns this clone: This sample also contains other DNA sequences that code for the same CDR3. The chain uses TRBV5-1 and TRBJ1-1; TRBD1 might be the D (5 bases). V shed 2 bases and J shed 1 base, with 6 bases lying between them. Germline V gives CDR1 SGHRS, CDR2 YFSETQ. The CDR3 has 13 residues. CDR3 bases: TGCGCCAGCAGCTTTGGACAGAACACTGAAGCTTTCTTT. As protein: CASSFGQNTEAFF.

About this clone itself: Other DNA sequences in the sample encode the same CDR3. The J gene is TRBJ1-2, the V gene TRBV6-6, with D hard to call. Germline CDR1 is MNHNY and CDR2 is SVGAGI (reference sequence). CDR3 size: 12 residues. Trimming left V 6 bases short and J 4 bases short, with 9 bases between. The chain's CDR3 is CASSRDGYGYTF. CDR3 nucleotides: TGTGCCAGCAGCCGAGACGGCTATGGCTACACCTTC.